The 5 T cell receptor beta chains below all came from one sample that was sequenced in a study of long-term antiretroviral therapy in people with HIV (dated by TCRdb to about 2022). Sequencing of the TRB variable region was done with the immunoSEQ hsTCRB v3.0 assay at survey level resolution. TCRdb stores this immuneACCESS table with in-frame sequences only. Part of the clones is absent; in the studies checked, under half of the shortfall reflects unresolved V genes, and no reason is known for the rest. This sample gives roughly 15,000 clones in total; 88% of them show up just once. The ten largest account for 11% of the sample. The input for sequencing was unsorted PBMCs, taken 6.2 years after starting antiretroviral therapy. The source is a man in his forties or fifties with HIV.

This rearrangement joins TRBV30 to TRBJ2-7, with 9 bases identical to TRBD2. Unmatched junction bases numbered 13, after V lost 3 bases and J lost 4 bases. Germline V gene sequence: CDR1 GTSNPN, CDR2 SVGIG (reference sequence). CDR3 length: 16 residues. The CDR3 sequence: CAWRPVPGLATYEQYF. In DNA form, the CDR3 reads TGTGCCTGGAGACCCGTACCGGGACTAGCTACATACGAGCAGTACTTC.

The CDR3 is CASSLSSSGAGELFF. CDR3 DNA: TGTGCCAGCAGCCTATCTAGCTCTGGGGCCGGGGAGCTGTTTTTT. This sequence joins TRBV7-2 and TRBJ2-2; D is perhaps TRBD2 (5 bases). Between the trimmed V and J ends, which lost 5 bases and 6 bases, there was a span of 16 bases. This CDR3 has 15 amino acids. In germline, CDR1 is SGHTA, CDR2 FQGNSA.

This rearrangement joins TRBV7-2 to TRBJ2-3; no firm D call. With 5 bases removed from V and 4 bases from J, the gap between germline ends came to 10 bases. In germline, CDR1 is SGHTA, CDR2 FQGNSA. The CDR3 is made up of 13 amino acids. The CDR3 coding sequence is TGTGCCAGCAGCCCTCGGCTTGCAGATACGCAGTATTTT. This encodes CASSPRLADTQYF. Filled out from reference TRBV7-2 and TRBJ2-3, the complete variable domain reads GAGVSQSPSNKVTEKGKDVELRCDPISGHTALYWYRQSLGQGLEFLIYFQGNSAPDKSGLPSDRFSAERTGGSVSTLTIQRTQQEDSAVYLCASSPRLADTQYFGPGTRLTVL.

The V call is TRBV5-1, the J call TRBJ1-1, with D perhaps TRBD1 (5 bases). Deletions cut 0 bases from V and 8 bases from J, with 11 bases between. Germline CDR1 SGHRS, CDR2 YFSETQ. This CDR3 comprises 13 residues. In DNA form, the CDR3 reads TGCGCCAGCAGCTTGGGGGACCCGGGAGAAGCTTTCTTT. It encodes CASSLGDPGEAFF. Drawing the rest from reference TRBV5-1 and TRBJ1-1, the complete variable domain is KAGVTQTPRYLIKTRGQQVTLSCSPISGHRSVSWYQQTPGQGLQFLFEYFSETQRNKGNFPGRFSGRQFSNSRSEMNVSTLELGDSALYLCASSLGDPGEAFFGQGTRLTVV.

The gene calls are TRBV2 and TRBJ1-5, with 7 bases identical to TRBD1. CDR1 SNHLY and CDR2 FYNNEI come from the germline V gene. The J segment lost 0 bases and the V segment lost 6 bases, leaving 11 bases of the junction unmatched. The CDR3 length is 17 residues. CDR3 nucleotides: TGTGCCAGCAGGGGGACAGCAAGCCTGGATAGCAATCAGCCCCAGCATTTT. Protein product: CASRGTASLDSNQPQHF.